This TCR beta chain was identified in a study of shared clonotypes between healthy human individuals. The repertoire was sequenced with immunoSEQ multiplex PCR; TCRdb's copy has only in-frame clones and lacks some. The sample lists some 580,000 clones, 95% to 98% seen once, with roughly 0.29% in the top ten. CD45RO negativity and positive selection for CCR7 defined naive CD8 cells, a population that excluded terminally differentiated effector memory CD45RA+ cells. The clonotype comes from a man aged 25 to 40 in good health. Material: naive CD8+ T cells sorted from blood.

CDR3 in amino acids: CASSLARGTYEQYF. The CDR3 nucleotides read TGTGCCAGCAGCTTAGCCAGGGGAACCTACGAGCAGTACTTC. V is TRBV7-6 and J is TRBJ2-7; maybe TRBD1 (6 bases). Trimming took off 0 bases at V and 2 bases at J, with 8 bases between the two ends. The germline V gene has CDR1 SGHVS and CDR2 FNYEAQ. This CDR3 contains 14 residues.